This entry features one T cell receptor (beta chain) sequence. What it recognizes is unknown. TCRdb itself ran the 5' RACE reads through MiXCR, one entry per CDR3 protein. The sample has over 700,000 distinct CDR3 sequences, under 20% seen once. The V end was cut by 5 bases, the J end by 4 bases, with 9 bases between. CDR3 length: 12 residues. The data derive from a study of CD8 T cells in ankylosing spondylitis. Study results and caveats: What appeared characteristic of ankylosing spondylitis blood was a TCR beta motif of 7 or 8 highly homologous variants.

Sequences were obtained from blood, either unsorted or a sorted T cell fraction (not recorded which). This rearrangement joins TRBV12-3 or TRBV12-4 to TRBJ2-7, with D perhaps TRBD2 (6 bases). The clonotype comes from a male donor with ankylosing spondylitis. The CDR3 coding sequence is TGTGCCAGCAGTCGGACTAATTACGAGCAGTACTTC. The encoded protein is CASSRTNYEQYF.